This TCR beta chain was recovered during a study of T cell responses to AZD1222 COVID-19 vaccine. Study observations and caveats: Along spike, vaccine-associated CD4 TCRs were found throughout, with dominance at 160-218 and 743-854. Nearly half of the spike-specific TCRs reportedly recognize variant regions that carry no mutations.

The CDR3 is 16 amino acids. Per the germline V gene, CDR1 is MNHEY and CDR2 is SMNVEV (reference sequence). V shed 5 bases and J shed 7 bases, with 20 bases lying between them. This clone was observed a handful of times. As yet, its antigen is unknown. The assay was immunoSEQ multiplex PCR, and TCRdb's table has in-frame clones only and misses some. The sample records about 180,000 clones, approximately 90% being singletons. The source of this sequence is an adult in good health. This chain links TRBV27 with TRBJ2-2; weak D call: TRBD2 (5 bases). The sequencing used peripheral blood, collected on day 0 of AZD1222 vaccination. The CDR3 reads CASSDTFEGTGGELFF. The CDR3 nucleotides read TGTGCCAGCAGTGATACGTTCGAGGGAACGGGCGGGGAGCTGTTTTTT.